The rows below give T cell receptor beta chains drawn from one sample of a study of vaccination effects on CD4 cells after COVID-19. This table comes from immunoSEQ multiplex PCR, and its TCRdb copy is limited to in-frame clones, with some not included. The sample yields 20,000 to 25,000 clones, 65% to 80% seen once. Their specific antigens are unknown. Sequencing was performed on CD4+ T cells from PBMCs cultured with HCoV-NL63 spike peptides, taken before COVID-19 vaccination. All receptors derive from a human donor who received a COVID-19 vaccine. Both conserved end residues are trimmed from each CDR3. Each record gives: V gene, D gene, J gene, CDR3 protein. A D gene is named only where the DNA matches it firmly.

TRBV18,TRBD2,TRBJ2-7,ASSPPASGGVSYEQY
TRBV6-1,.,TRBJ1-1,ASSEPRELAF
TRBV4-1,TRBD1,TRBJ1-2,ASSPRDSYGYT
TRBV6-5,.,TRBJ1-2,ASTPPANYGYT
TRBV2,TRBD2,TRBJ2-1,ASSEPLAGVVQF
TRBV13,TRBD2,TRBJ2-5,ASSLKQTSVQETQY
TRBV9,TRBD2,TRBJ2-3,ASSDPGLAVWLGTDTQY
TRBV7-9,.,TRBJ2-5,ASSPGEISGETQY
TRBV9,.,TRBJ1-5,ASSVGTVNQPQH
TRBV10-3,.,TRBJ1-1,AIKGAMETEAF
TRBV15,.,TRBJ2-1,ATSRASAREQF
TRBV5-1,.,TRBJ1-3,ASSSGRDYSGNTIY
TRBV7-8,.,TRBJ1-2,ASSSRRQALGNYGYT
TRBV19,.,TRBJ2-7,ASSSKAYGEQY
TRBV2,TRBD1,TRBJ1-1,ATTGGEGTEAF
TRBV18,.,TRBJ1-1,ASSPPTETHTEAF
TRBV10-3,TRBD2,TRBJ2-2,AIGLVSGELF
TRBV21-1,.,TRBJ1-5,ASSKEPGDRGENQPQH
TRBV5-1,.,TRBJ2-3,ASSLVGGPTDTQY
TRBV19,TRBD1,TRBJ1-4,ASSILYRGRGGATNEKLF
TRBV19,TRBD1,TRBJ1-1,ASTPTNYLGQMNTEAF
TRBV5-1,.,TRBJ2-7,ASSFSAYEQY
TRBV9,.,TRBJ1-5,ASSVGYSNQPQH
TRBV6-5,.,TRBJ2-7,ASSYSNNRPYEQY
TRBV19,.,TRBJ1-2,ASSIVRQEHGYT
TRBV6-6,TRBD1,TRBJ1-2,ASTAQGHYGYT
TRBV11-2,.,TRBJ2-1,ASSLADAGTYNEQF
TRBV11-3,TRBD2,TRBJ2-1,ASSLDQGGSFPGEQF
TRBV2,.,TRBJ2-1,ATRTDYNEQF
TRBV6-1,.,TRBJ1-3,ASSEAVGSGNTIY
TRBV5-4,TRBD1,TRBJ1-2,ASSLQGADGYT
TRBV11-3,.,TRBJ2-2,ASSRRGSGELF
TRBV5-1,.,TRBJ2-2,ASTAAGTATGELF
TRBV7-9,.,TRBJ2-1,ASSFDLNSYNEQF
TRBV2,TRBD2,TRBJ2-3,ASSDGTSGGTDTQY
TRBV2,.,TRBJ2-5,ASIPSTLDSLRSTKETQY
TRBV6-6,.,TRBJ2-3,ASSYSSTNTDTQY
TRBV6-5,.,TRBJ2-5,ASRAPKGAQY
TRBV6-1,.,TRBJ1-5,ASSEAGGGQPQH
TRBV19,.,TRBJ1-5,ASSSIGGGNQPQH
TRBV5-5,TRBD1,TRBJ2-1,ASTLGTGGRNEQF
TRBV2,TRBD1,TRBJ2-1,ANEWGTGDEQF
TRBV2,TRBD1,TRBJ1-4,ASNEQGAAEKLF
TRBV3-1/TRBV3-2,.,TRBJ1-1,ASSRLMNTEAF
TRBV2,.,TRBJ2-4,ASLTRNIQY